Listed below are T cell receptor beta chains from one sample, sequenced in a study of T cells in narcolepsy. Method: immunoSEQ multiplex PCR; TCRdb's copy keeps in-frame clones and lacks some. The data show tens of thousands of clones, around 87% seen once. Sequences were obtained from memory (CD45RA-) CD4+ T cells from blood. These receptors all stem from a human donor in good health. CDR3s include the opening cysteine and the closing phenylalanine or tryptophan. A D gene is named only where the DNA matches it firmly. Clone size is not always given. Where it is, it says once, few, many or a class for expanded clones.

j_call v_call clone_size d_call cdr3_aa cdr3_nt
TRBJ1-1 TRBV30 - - CAWSALDAPAGWAFF TGTGCCTGGAGTGCACTAGACGCACCCGCGGGTTGGGCTTTCTTT
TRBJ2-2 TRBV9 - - CASSVRAQVGINTGELFF TGTGCCAGCAGCGTACGAGCACAGGTCGGGATTAACACCGGGGAGCTGTTTTTT
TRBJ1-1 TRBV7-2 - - CASIRSAGMKTEAFF TGTGCCAGCATCCGATCAGCAGGAATGAAAACTGAAGCTTTCTTT
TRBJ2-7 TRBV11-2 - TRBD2 CASSPSGSNDEQYF TGTGCCAGCAGCCCTAGCGGGAGTAACGACGAGCAGTACTTC
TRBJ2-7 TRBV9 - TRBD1 CASSVGTGGIYEQYF TGTGCCAGCAGCGTCGGGACAGGGGGCATCTACGAGCAGTACTTC
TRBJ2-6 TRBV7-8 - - CASSFGTGVSGANVLTF TGTGCCAGCAGTTTCGGGACGGGGGTCTCTGGGGCCAACGTCCTGACTTTC
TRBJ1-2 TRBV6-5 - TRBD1 CASSWTGGKYGYTF TGTGCCAGCAGCTGGACAGGGGGGAAATATGGCTACACCTTC
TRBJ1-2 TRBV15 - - CATSTADNYGYTF TGTGCCACCAGCACAGCGGACAACTATGGCTACACCTTC
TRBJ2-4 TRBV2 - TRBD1 CASSEARGQVNIQYF TGTGCCAGCAGTGAAGCGAGGGGACAGGTGAACATTCAGTACTTC
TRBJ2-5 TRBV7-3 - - CASSLAEQETQYF TGTGCCAGCAGCTTAGCAGAGCAAGAGACCCAGTACTTC
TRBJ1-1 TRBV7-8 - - CASSLTGSTEAFF TGTGCCAGCAGCTTGACAGGAAGCACTGAAGCTTTCTTT
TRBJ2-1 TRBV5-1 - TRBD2 CASSKGLAGGPGYNEQFF TGCGCCAGCAGCAAAGGACTAGCGGGAGGGCCGGGTTACAATGAGCAGTTCTTC
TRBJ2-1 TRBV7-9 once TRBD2 CASRPGGGVWDEQFF TGTGCCAGCAGGCCCGGTGGGGGGGTATGGGATGAGCAGTTCTTC
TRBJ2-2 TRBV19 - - CASSGSRTRTGELFF TGTGCCAGTAGTGGGAGCCGAACTAGGACCGGGGAGCTGTTTTTT
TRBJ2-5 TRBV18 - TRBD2 CASSPRVAGDLLGKTQYF TGTGCCAGCTCACCACGTGTAGCGGGGGACTTGTTGGGAAAGACCCAGTACTTC
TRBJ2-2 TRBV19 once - CASSTSLPANTGELFF TGTGCCAGTAGTACGTCGTTACCAGCGAACACCGGGGAGCTGTTTTTT
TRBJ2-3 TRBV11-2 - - CASSVFRVGPSTDTQYF TGTGCCAGCAGCGTTTTTCGGGTAGGACCTAGCACAGATACGCAGTATTTT
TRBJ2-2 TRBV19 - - CASSEQGYTGELFF TGTGCCAGTAGTGAACAGGGCTATACCGGGGAGCTGTTTTTT
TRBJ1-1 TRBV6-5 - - CASSYSNPPMNTEAFF TGTGCCAGCAGTTACTCGAACCCGCCGATGAACACTGAAGCTTTCTTT
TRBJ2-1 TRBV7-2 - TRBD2 CASSPGGSVHEQFF TGTGCCAGCAGCCCCGGGGGGTCCGTTCACGAGCAGTTCTTC
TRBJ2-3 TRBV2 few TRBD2 CASSVQLAGDSWYF TGTGCCAGCAGTGTACAACTAGCGGGGGATTCGTGGTATTTT
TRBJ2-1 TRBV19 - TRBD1 CASTRDRGSYNEQFF TGTGCCAGTACCCGGGACAGGGGCTCCTACAATGAGCAGTTCTTC
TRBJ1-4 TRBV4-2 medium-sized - CASSQGPTEGTNEKLFF TGTGCCAGCAGCCAAGGACCGACAGAAGGTACTAATGAAAAACTGTTTTTT
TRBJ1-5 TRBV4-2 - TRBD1 CASSQGDREFNQPQHF TGTGCCAGCAGCCAGGGGGACAGGGAGTTTAACCAGCCCCAGCATTTT
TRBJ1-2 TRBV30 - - CAWSVRARDTHGYTF TGTGCCTGGAGTGTACGTGCCCGGGACACTCATGGCTACACCTTC
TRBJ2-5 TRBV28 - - CASSFRADGETQYF TGTGCCAGCAGTTTCCGCGCGGACGGGGAGACCCAGTACTTC
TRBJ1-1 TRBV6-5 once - CASSYSLVGPEAFF TGTGCCAGCAGTTACTCGCTGGTTGGGCCTGAAGCTTTCTTT
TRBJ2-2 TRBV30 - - CAWSAFSGDFRANTGELFF TGTGCCTGGAGTGCGTTTAGCGGAGATTTCCGCGCGAACACCGGGGAGCTGTTTTTT
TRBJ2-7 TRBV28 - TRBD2 CASSFRTSGRLHEQYF TGTGCCAGCAGTTTTCGGACTAGCGGGAGGCTACACGAGCAGTACTTC
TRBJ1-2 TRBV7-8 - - CASSLAGVWGASYTF TGTGCCAGCAGCTTAGCGGGGGTTTGGGGGGCCTCCTACACCTTC
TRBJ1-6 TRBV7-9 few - CASSFRGSSPLHF TGTGCCAGCAGCTTTCGAGGGAGTTCACCCCTCCACTTT
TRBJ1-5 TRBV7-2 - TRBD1 CASSAVSGTGVNQPQHF TGTGCCAGCAGCGCCGTTTCCGGGACAGGGGTCAATCAGCCCCAGCATTTT